A single T cell receptor beta chain is shown here with its context. Its antigen remains unknown. This sample was taken from a study of Ad26.COV2.S vaccination and SARS-CoV-2 variants. Overall study results and limits: Vaccine and placebo groups showed comparable non-spike TCR breadth. Spike-specific TCR breadth in vaccine recipients exceeded that seen in placebo recipients.

Looked up from germline, CDR1 is PRHDT and CDR2 is FYEKMQ (reference sequence). The length of the CDR3 is 12 residues. V lost 0 bases, J lost 8 bases, and 7 bases lay in between. TCRdb keeps only in-frame clones here, not all; method: immunoSEQ multiplex PCR. In the table there are 350,000 to 450,000 clones, roughly nine tenths of which are singletons. The TCR sequence derives from a human donor who had recovered from COVID-19. This specimen was peripheral blood, taken after recovery from COVID-19. The J gene is TRBJ1-2, the V gene TRBV13; no clear D gene. The CDR3 DNA sequence: TGTGCCAGCAGCTTAGGCCCATCCGGCTACACCTTC. Protein product: CASSLGPSGYTF. The complete variable domain, with remaining parts taken from reference TRBV13 and TRBJ1-2, reads AAGVIQSPRHLIKEKRETATLKCYPIPRHDTVYWYQQGPGQDPQFLISFYEKMQSDKGSIPDRFSAQQFSDYHSELNMSSLELGDSALYFCASSLGPSGYTFGSGTRLTVV.